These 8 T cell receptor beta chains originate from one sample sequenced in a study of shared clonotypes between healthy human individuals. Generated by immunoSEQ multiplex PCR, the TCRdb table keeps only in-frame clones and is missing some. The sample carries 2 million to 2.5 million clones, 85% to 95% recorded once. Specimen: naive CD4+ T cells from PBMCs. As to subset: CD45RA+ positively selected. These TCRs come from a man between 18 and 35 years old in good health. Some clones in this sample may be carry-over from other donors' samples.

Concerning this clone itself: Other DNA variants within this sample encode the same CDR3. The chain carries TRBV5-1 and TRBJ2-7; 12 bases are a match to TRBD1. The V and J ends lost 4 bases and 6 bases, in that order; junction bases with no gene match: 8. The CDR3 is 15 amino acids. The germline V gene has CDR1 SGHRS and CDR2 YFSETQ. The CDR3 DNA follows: TGCGCCAGCAGCGTAACCGGGACAGGGGGCAGCGAGCAGTACTTC. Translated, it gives CASSVTGTGGSEQYF. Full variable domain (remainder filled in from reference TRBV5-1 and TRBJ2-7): KAGVTQTPRYLIKTRGQQVTLSCSPISGHRSVSWYQQTPGQGLQFLFEYFSETQRNKGNFPGRFSGRQFSNSRSEMNVSTLELGDSALYLCASSVTGTGGSEQYFGPGTRLTVT.

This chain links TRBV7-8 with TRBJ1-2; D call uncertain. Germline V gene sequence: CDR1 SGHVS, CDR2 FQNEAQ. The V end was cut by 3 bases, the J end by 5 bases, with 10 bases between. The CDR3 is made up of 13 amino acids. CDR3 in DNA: TGTGCCAGCAGCTTCGACGGTCCATATGGCTACACCTTC. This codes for CASSFDGPYGYTF.

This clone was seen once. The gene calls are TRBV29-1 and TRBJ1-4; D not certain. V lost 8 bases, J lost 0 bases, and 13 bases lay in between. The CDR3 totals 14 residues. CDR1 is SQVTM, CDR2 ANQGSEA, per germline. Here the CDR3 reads CSFTTPTTNEKLFF. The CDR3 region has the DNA TGCAGCTTCACAACACCAACAACTAATGAAAAACTGTTTTTT.

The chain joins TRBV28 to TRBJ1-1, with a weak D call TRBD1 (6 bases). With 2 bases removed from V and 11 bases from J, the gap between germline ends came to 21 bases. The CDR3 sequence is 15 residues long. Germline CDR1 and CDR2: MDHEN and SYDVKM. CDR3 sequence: CASSLVGAGGMRAFF. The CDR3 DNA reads TGTGCCAGCAGTTTAGTGGGGGCGGGAGGGATGAGGGCTTTCTTT.

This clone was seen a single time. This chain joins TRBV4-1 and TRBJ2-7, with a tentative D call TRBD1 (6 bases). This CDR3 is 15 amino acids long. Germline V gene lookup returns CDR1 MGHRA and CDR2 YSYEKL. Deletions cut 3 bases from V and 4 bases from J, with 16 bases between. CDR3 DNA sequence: TGCGCCAGCAGCCACGCTCAAGGGACACTTTACGAGCAGTACTTC. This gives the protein CASSHAQGTLYEQYF.

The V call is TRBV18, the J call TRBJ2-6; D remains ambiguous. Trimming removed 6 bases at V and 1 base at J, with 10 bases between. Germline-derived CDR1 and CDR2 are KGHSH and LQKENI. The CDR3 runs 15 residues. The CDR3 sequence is CASSQGTSGANVLTF. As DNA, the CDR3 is TGTGCCAGCTCCCAAGGAACTTCTGGGGCCAACGTCCTGACTTTC.

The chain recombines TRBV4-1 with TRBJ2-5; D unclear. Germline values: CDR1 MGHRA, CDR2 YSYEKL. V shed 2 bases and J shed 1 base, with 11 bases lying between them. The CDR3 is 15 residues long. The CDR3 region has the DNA TGCGCCAGCAGCCAATCCGGGCAAACCCAAGAGACCCAGTACTTC. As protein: CASSQSGQTQETQYF.

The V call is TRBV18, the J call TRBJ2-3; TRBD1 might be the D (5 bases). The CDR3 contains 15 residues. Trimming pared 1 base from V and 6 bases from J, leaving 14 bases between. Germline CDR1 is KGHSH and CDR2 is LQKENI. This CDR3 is CASSPRRDSLDTQYF. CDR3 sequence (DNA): TGTGCCAGCTCACCACGCAGGGATTCGCTGGATACGCAGTATTTT.